Listed below are T cell receptor beta chains from one sample, sequenced in a study of metastatic and nonmetastatic thyroid tumors. TCRdb re-analyzed the PCR reads using MiXCR. The data show about 59,000 clones, with roughly 29% seen just once and more than 15% held by the top ten. The sample comprised blood. These TCRs come from a female donor with papillary thyroid cancer or a benign thyroid nodule (not recorded which). Some clones in this sample may be carry-over from other donors' samples. Each CDR3 is given with its conserved first and last residue. The D gene is left open where the match is weak. Expanded clones are given a class, and other clones once, few, many or no size at all.

TRBV20-1,-,TRBJ2-3,-,CSATRDPSTDTQYF,TGCAGTGCGACCCGGGACCCTTCCACAGATACGCAGTATTTT
TRBV11-3,-,TRBJ2-2,TRBD1,CASSLGWDRASNMVTGELFF,TGTGCCAGCAGCTTAGGATGGGACAGGGCATCAAATATGGTCACCGGGGAGCTGTTTTTT
TRBV28,few,TRBJ2-7,-,CASSPSWGHEQYF,TGTGCCAGCAGCCCGTCCTGGGGCCACGAGCAGTACTTC
TRBV11-3,-,TRBJ1-1,-,CASSLGVANTEAFF,TGTGCCAGCAGCTTGGGCGTCGCGAACACTGAAGCTTTCTTT
TRBV12-3/TRBV12-4,-,TRBJ2-7,-,CASSHLSLWTNYEQYF,TGTGCCAGCAGCCACCTGTCCCTCTGGACCAACTACGAGCAGTACTTC
TRBV7-8,few,TRBJ2-7,-,CASSIDSMEQYF,TGTGCCAGCAGCATCGACAGCATGGAGCAGTACTTC
TRBV28,-,TRBJ2-2,TRBD2,CASSLNREGLGRRELFF,TGTGCCAGCAGTTTAAATCGGGAGGGCCTTGGGAGGCGGGAGCTGTTTTTT
TRBV20-1,-,TRBJ1-5,-,CSAQSGGSDQPQHF,TGCAGTGCACAAAGTGGTGGGAGCGATCAGCCCCAGCATTTT
TRBV6-5,few,TRBJ1-6,TRBD1,CASSYSRGTGVSPLHF,TGTGCCAGCAGTTACTCGCGCGGGACAGGGGTTTCACCCCTCCACTTT
TRBV2,-,TRBJ2-6,-,CASRRGESGANVLTF,TGTGCCAGCAGGAGGGGGGAATCTGGGGCCAACGTCCTGACTTTC
TRBV12-3/TRBV12-4,-,TRBJ2-3,TRBD2,CASSLGLAGADTQYF,TGTGCCAGCAGCCTGGGACTAGCGGGAGCAGATACGCAGTATTTT
TRBV28,few,TRBJ1-2,TRBD1,CASSLGGQGVRGYTF,TGTGCCAGCAGTCTGGGTGGGCAGGGGGTGAGAGGCTACACCTTC
TRBV24-1,-,TRBJ2-1,TRBD2,CATSEGASGGRGEQFF,TGTGCCACCAGTGAGGGGGCTAGCGGGGGGCGAGGGGAGCAGTTCTTC
TRBV11-3,many,TRBJ2-7,-,CASSVGGTSIYEQYF,TGTGCCAGCAGTGTAGGAGGGACCTCAATTTACGAGCAGTACTTC
TRBV24-1,few,TRBJ2-4,-,CATSESGVIQYF,TGTGCCACCAGTGAATCGGGAGTCATTCAGTACTTC
TRBV28,few,TRBJ2-1,-,CASSSPIGSYNEQFF,TGTGCCAGCAGCAGTCCTATCGGCTCCTACAATGAGCAGTTCTTC
TRBV2,few,TRBJ1-2,TRBD1,CASITGGTAGGYTF,TGTGCCAGCATCACAGGAGGGACAGCCGGTGGCTACACCTTC
TRBV28,-,TRBJ2-3,TRBD1,CASSTPGQGFADTQYF,TGTGCCAGCAGTACTCCGGGACAGGGGTTTGCAGATACGCAGTATTTT
TRBV19,-,TRBJ2-2,-,CASSIRGGELFF,TGTGCCAGTAGTATCAGGGGTGGGGAGCTGTTTTTT
TRBV2,few,TRBJ2-7,-,CASRRQTTSYEQYF,TGTGCCAGCAGAAGACAGACCACTAGCTACGAGCAGTACTTC
TRBV20-1,-,TRBJ1-1,-,CSATTPSQATMNTEAFF,TGCAGTGCTACCACACCCTCGCAGGCGACAATGAACACTGAAGCTTTCTTT
TRBV19,-,TRBJ2-2,TRBD1,CASTVWWTGRVEELFF,TGTGCCAGTACTGTCTGGTGGACAGGGCGTGTCGAGGAGCTGTTTTTT
TRBV29-1,many,TRBJ1-5,-,CSVQGVGEGQPQHF,TGCAGCGTGCAAGGGGTTGGCGAGGGTCAGCCCCAGCATTTT
TRBV11-2,-,TRBJ2-3,TRBD1,CASSLGTGGNTDTQYF,TGTGCCAGCAGCTTGGGGACAGGGGGAAACACAGATACGCAGTATTTT
TRBV12-3/TRBV12-4,-,TRBJ1-1,-,CASTPLRTPLQAFF,TGTGCCAGCACCCCGCTCAGGACCCCTCTTCAAGCTTTCTTT
TRBV27,many,TRBJ1-3,-,CASGLGPDSANTIYF,TGTGCCAGCGGTTTAGGGCCAGACTCTGCAAACACCATATATTTT
TRBV7-6,-,TRBJ2-7,TRBD1,CASSQGTGSHEQYF,TGTGCCAGCAGCCAAGGGACAGGTTCCCACGAGCAGTACTTC
TRBV14,-,TRBJ2-6,-,CASSLEDVRGSGANVLTF,TGTGCCAGCAGCCTGGAGGACGTAAGGGGATCTGGGGCCAACGTCCTGACTTTC
TRBV4-1,many,TRBJ2-5,-,CASSQEEVVGTQYF,TGCGCCAGCAGCCAAGAGGAGGTAGTAGGAACCCAGTACTTC
TRBV28,-,TRBJ1-2,-,CASSPPWSGFYGYTF,TGTGCCAGCAGCCCTCCCTGGTCGGGGTTCTATGGCTACACCTTC
TRBV4-2,many,TRBJ2-3,TRBD2,CASTSTVAGVDTQYF,TGTGCCAGCACCTCAACGGTAGCGGGGGTGGATACGCAGTATTTT
TRBV6-1,-,TRBJ2-7,TRBD1,CASSELRDSLYF,TGTGCCAGCAGTGAATTAAGGGACAGCCTGTACTTC
TRBV6-1,-,TRBJ2-1,-,CASSGQSSYNEQFF,TGTGCCAGCAGTGGACAGAGCTCCTACAATGAGCAGTTCTTC
TRBV12-3/TRBV12-4,-,TRBJ1-5,-,CASSHGTDQPQHF,TGTGCCAGCAGTCATGGGACGGATCAGCCCCAGCATTTT
TRBV7-9,once,TRBJ2-5,-,CASSLSSGYQETQYF,TGTGCCAGCAGCTTATCGTCAGGCTACCAAGAGACCCAGTACTTC
TRBV20-1,-,TRBJ2-1,TRBD2,CSASGRTSGYNEQFF,TGCAGTGCTAGTGGGAGGACTAGCGGCTACAATGAGCAGTTCTTC
TRBV5-1,-,TRBJ1-5,-,CAPQAGTGGNQPQHF,TGCGCCCCTCAGGCAGGAACGGGGGGCAATCAGCCCCAGCATTTT
TRBV28,few,TRBJ1-6,TRBD1,CASSLRPLTGGEDSPLHF,TGTGCCAGCAGTTTGCGGCCACTGACAGGGGGCGAGGATTCACCCCTCCACTTT
TRBV7-7,-,TRBJ2-1,-,CASSLLGQYNEQFF,TGTGCTAGCAGCTTGTTGGGCCAGTACAATGAGCAGTTCTTC
TRBV6-1,few,TRBJ1-2,-,CASSETLYRDGGGYTF,TGTGCCAGCAGTGAAACTCTTTACAGGGACGGAGGTGGCTACACCTTC
TRBV24-1,-,TRBJ2-1,-,CATSDLGSELYNEQFF,TGTGCCACCAGTGATTTGGGGAGCGAGCTCTACAATGAGCAGTTCTTC
TRBV14,-,TRBJ2-7,-,CASSKVAGDPYEQYF,TGTGCCAGCAGCAAAGTAGCAGGAGACCCCTACGAGCAGTACTTC
TRBV7-2,few,TRBJ2-7,-,CASSLGATRVHEQYF,TGTGCCAGCAGCCTAGGAGCCACCCGGGTACACGAGCAGTACTTC
TRBV9,-,TRBJ1-2,TRBD1,CASSVNPDRGNYGYTF,TGTGCCAGCAGCGTAAACCCGGACAGGGGTAACTATGGCTACACCTTC